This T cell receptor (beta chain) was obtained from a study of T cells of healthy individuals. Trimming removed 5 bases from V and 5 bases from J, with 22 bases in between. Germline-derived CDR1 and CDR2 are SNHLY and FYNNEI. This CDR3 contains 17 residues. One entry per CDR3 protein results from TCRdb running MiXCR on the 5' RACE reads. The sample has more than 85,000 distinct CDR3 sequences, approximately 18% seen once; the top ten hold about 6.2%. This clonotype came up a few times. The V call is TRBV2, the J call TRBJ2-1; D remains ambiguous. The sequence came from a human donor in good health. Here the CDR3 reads CASSSEPTRGAHNEQFF. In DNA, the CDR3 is TGTGCCAGCAGTAGTGAACCCACCCGTGGAGCCCACAATGAGCAGTTCTTC.